This T cell receptor (beta chain) came from a study of T cell changes during pregnancy in multiple sclerosis. Germline loops: CDR1 SGHAT, CDR2 FQNNGV. Trimming at V came to 4 bases and at J to 9 bases, leaving 5 bases not matched to a gene. This CDR3 is built from 15 residues. Clones were read by immunoSEQ multiplex PCR, and TCRdb kept only the in-frame ones, dropping some. The sample yields tens of thousands of clones, over 80% seen once. The TCR comes from a female donor with multiple sclerosis, enrolled in a pregnancy study. This material consisted of CD4+ T cells from peripheral blood mononuclear cells, taken in the third trimester of pregnancy. The chain joins TRBV11-2 to TRBJ2-1; 14 nucleotides agree with TRBD2. The DNA of the CDR3 is TGTGCCAGCAGCTCGGGACTAGCGGGAGCAGGTGAGCAGTTCTTC. The encoded protein is CASSSGLAGAGEQFF.